The clone carrying this TCR beta chain turned up a few times. Antigen specificity is unknown. These data come from a study of blood T cells in healthy people across ages. Points from the study as a whole: Naive CD4+ cells and diversity were both higher in long-lived donors than in aged donors. A roughly linear age-dependent decrease characterized TCR beta diversity per million T cells.

Together with a sample-barcoded 5' primer, a J-beta primer mix was included in a second PCR lasting 7 to 11 cycles. The authors tagged each cDNA molecule using a template-switch adaptor with 12 random nucleotides. TCRdb re-called the 5' RACE reads with MiXCR, one entry per CDR3 protein. The sample includes about 1.4 million distinct CDR3 sequences, 45% to 70% seen only once; the top ten take 6.5% to 8.5%. This CDR3 comprises 13 residues. The germline gives CDR1 MNHEY, CDR2 SVGEGT. V lost 2 bases and J lost 3, with 5 bases in between. Every donor gave approximately 10 milliliters of peripheral blood. The chain recombines TRBV6-2 or TRBV6-3 with TRBJ2-1; D gene unclear. The sequencing input was blood. The receptor's source is a man aged 18 to 29 in good health. CDR3 DNA sequence: TGTGCCAGCAGTTACGGCCACTACAATGAGCAGTTCTTC. This sequence encodes CASSYGHYNEQFF.